The 20 T cell receptor beta chains listed next were all sequenced from one sample in a study of cytomegalovirus exposure and HLA in healthy donors. Sequencing used immunoSEQ multiplex PCR; TCRdb keeps in-frame clones, though not all of them. Of 120,000 to 150,000 clones listed, just over 85% are singletons. Material for sequencing was PBMCs. The receptors were sampled from a woman under 30 in good health and CMV-seropositive.

This CDR3 reads CASSPRQGGTVYGYTF. The CDR3 bases are TGCGCCAGCAGCCCGCGACAGGGCGGTACGGTCTATGGCTACACCTTC. The chain recombines TRBV5-1 with TRBJ1-2, with 7 nucleotides matching TRBD1. V shed 4 bases, J shed 4 bases, and the junction held 13 bases outside the gene matches. The CDR3 is 16 residues long. Germline V gives CDR1 SGHRS, CDR2 YFSETQ.

The rearrangement uses TRBV7-2 and TRBJ2-2; no clear D gene. This CDR3 is 12 amino acids long. V was clipped by 7 bases and J by 9 bases, with 12 bases between them. Germline V lookup: CDR1 SGHTA, CDR2 FQGNSA. The CDR3 coding sequence is TGTGCCAGCACCAAATCAGGCCGGGAGCTGTTTTTT. Protein sequence: CASTKSGRELFF.

A single count supports this clone. J is TRBJ2-1 and V is TRBV5-8; 9 positions match TRBD1. Germline CDR1 is SGHTS and CDR2 is YDEGEE. The CDR3 is 14 residues long. With 5 bases clipped from V and 5 bases from J, the junction kept 5 bases outside the gene matches. CDR3 DNA: TGTGCCAGCAGACTAGACAGGGGGGACAATGAGCAGTTCTTC. Amino acids: CASRLDRGDNEQFF. Full variable domain (remainder filled in from reference TRBV5-8 and TRBJ2-1): EAGVTQSPTHLIKTRGQQATLRCSPISGHTSVYWYQQALGLGLQFLLWYDEGEERNRGNFPPRFSGRQFPNYSSELNVNALELEDSALYLCASRLDRGDNEQFFGPGTRLTVL.

V and J are TRBV4-1 and TRBJ1-5; possible D gene TRBD1, 6 bases. Germline V gene lookup returns CDR1 MGHRA and CDR2 YSYEKL. This CDR3 has 13 amino acids. The V and J ends lost 2 bases and 4 bases respectively, with 6 bases between them. This chain's CDR3 is CASSQRGNQPQHF. In nucleotides, the CDR3 is TGCGCCAGCAGCCAAAGGGGGAATCAGCCCCAGCATTTT.

The chain uses TRBV30 and TRBJ1-3, with D unresolved. Germline V lookup: CDR1 GTSNPN, CDR2 SVGIG (reference sequence). This CDR3 spans 13 amino acids. V lost 0 bases and J lost 8, with 11 bases in between. CDR3 sequence reads: CAWSVQDSYTIYF. For the CDR3, the DNA is TGTGCCTGGAGTGTACAAGACTCATACACCATATATTTT.

This clone has only one observation. The chain has TRBV6-5 and TRBJ1-4; D is uncertain. V was pared by 2 bases and J by 7 bases, with 11 bases between. Germline-derived CDR1 and CDR2 are MNHEY and SVGAGI. The CDR3 totals 14 residues. The CDR3 nucleotides read TGTGCCAGCAGTTACGGAGTCTCTAGTGAAAAACTGTTTTTT. It specifies CASSYGVSSEKLFF.

This clone was found once. This sequence joins TRBV11-2 and TRBJ2-7, with TRBD1 matching 9 bases. J lost 2 bases, V lost 3 bases, and 2 bases had no gene match. Germline V gene lookup returns CDR1 SGHAT and CDR2 FQNNGV. The length of the CDR3 is 14 residues. The CDR3 DNA follows: TGTGCCAGCAGCTTGGGGACAGGGCCCTACGAGCAGTACTTC. It translates to CASSLGTGPYEQYF.

CDR3 coding DNA: TGTGCCAGCAGTTACACTTTTACAGGGAGCGAGCAGTACTTC. Its protein product is CASSYTFTGSEQYF. V usage is TRBV6-5 and J usage is TRBJ2-7, with D possibly being TRBD1 (6 bases). The CDR3 length is 14 residues. Germline values: CDR1 MNHEY, CDR2 SVGAGI. The ends were cut back, 2 bases at V and 6 bases at J, with 14 bases in the middle.

This clone has just a few counts. The rearrangement joins TRBV29-1 to TRBJ1-1, with D perhaps TRBD1 (6 bases). Between the trimmed V and J ends, which lost 8 bases and 5 bases, there was a span of 15 bases. The CDR3 spans 12 residues. CDR1 and CDR2 (germline): SQVTM, ANQGSEA. CDR3 sequence (DNA): TGCAGCACCTTCTCGGGACAAACTGAAGCTTTCTTT. Protein product: CSTFSGQTEAFF.

This sequence joins TRBV4-2 and TRBJ2-1; D is unresolved. Trimming stripped 0 bases from V and 4 bases from J, with 4 bases between. Germline-derived CDR1 and CDR2 are LGHNA and YNFKEQ. The CDR3 runs 13 residues. CDR3 in amino acids: CASSQEEYNEQFF. The CDR3 region has the DNA TGTGCCAGCAGCCAAGAGGAGTACAATGAGCAGTTCTTC.

J is TRBJ1-3 and V is TRBV4-3, with a weak D call TRBD1 (6 bases). The CDR3 is made up of 15 amino acids. From germline, CDR1 is LGHNA and CDR2 YSLEER. The V end was cut by 6 bases, the J end by 4 bases, with 16 bases between. DNA for the CDR3: TGCGCCAGCAGTCTTGCGCTACAGGGCGGAAACACCATATATTTT. It yields the protein CASSLALQGGNTIYF.

This clone occurred once. The J gene is TRBJ2-3, the V gene TRBV19; 10 bases align to TRBD1. CDR1 and CDR2 from the germline V gene are LNHDA and SQIVND (reference sequence). The CDR3 has 16 residues. With 5 bases clipped from V and 10 bases from J, the junction kept 15 bases outside the gene matches. This chain's CDR3 is CASSLRQGASVRAQYF. CDR3 coding DNA: TGTGCCAGTAGTCTACGACAGGGGGCATCGGTGCGGGCGCAGTATTTT. Combining the CDR3 with reference TRBV19 and TRBJ2-3 gives the whole variable domain DGGITQSPKYLFRKEGQNVTLSCEQNLNHDAMYWYRQDPGQGLRLIYYSQIVNDFQKGDIAEGYSVSREKKESFPLTVTSAQKNPTAFYLCASSLRQGASVRAQYFGPGTRLTVL.

The chain joins TRBV10-3 to TRBJ2-7; D may be TRBD1 (5 bases). The CDR3 is 14 residues long. V lost 0 bases, J lost 6 bases, and 12 bases lay in between. Germline lookup yields CDR1 ENHRY and CDR2 SYGVKD. The CDR3 here is CAISESGPRGEQYF. The CDR3 region has the DNA TGTGCCATCAGTGAGTCGGGGCCCCGAGGCGAGCAGTACTTC.

The rearrangement joins TRBV6-5 to TRBJ1-2, with TRBD1 as a possible D gene (6 bases). CDR1 MNHEY and CDR2 SVGAGI come from the germline V gene. This CDR3 has 12 residues. The V gene lost 6 bases and the J gene lost 3 bases, with 8 bases spanning the gap. The CDR3 DNA reads TGTGCCAGCAGCCAGGGGTACTATGGCTACACCTTC. Translating it yields CASSQGYYGYTF.

This clone showed up just a few times. The genes are TRBV6-1 and TRBJ2-1; 10 bases align to TRBD1. V lost 6 bases to trimming and J lost 14 bases; unmatched junction nucleotides: 13. Germline CDR1 and CDR2: MNHNS and SASEGT. The CDR3 spans 14 residues. The CDR3 nucleotides read TGTGCCAGCAGACTGGAGGGTAGAGGGACAGGGGAGTTCTTC. Its protein product is CASRLEGRGTGEFF.

V and J are TRBV7-6 and TRBJ2-2, with D possibly matching TRBD1 (7 bases). V dropped 1 base and J dropped 4 bases, with 10 bases sitting between them. The CDR3 contains 15 residues. Germline CDR1 and CDR2: SGHVS and FNYEAQ. The CDR3 region has the DNA TGTGCCAGCAGCTTAGGTCAGGGGGGCACCGGGGAGCTGTTTTTT. This gives the protein CASSLGQGGTGELFF.

Comment on this clone: One junction end disagrees with the germline gene, perhaps due to a read error. The chain employs TRBV7-7 and TRBJ2-3; 7 nucleotides align to TRBD1. The CDR3 sequence is 12 residues long. Germline values: CDR1 SSHAT, CDR2 FNYEAQ (reference sequence). The DNA of the CDR3 is TGTGCTAGCAGCTCAGGGGGAGATACGCAGTATTTT. Translation gives CASSSGGDTQYF.

The CDR3 bases are TGTGCCAGCCGGTTAGCGGGGGCGCAAGAGACCCAGTACTTC. Translated: CASRLAGAQETQYF. This chain links TRBV27 with TRBJ2-5, with TRBD2 identical over 9 bases. CDR1 and CDR2 from the germline V gene are MNHEY and SMNVEV (reference sequence). This CDR3 has 14 amino acids. Germline trimming cut 8 bases from V and 2 bases from J; bases unmatched to any gene: 6.

This clone was counted between two and nine times. This chain connects TRBV6-5 to TRBJ2-2, with D perhaps matching TRBD1 (5 bases). This CDR3 contains 15 residues. Deletions cut 0 bases from V and 4 bases from J, with 9 bases between. Per germline, CDR1 MNHEY and CDR2 SVGAGI. The CDR3, as DNA: TGTGCCAGCAGTTACTCGTCCAGGGCCACCGGGGAGCTGTTTTTT. It encodes CASSYSSRATGELFF.

V gene TRBV10-3 combines with J gene TRBJ2-1, with 7 bases identical to TRBD2. Trimming took 6 bases from V and 0 from J; bases not matched to a gene: 11. The CDR3 loop spans 17 amino acids. The germline V gene has CDR1 ENHRY and CDR2 SYGVKD. Here the CDR3 DNA reads TGTGCCATCAGCTCCTTACTAGCGCAGTCCTCCTACAATGAGCAGTTCTTC. Residues: CAISSLLAQSSYNEQFF.